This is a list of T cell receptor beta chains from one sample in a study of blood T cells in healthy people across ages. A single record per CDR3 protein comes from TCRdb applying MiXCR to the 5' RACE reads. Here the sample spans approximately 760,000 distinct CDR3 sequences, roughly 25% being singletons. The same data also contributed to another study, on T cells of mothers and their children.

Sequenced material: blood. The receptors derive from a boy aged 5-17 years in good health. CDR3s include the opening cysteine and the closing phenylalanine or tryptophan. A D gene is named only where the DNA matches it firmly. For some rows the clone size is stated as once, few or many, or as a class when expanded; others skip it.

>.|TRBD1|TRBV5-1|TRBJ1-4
TGCGCCAGCAGCGCCCAGGGGGCGAATGAAAAACTGTTTTTT
CASSAQGANEKLFF
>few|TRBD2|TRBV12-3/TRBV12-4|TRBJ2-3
TGTGCCAGCAGCCTTTCTAGCGGGAGTTATACGCAGTATTTT
CASSLSSGSYTQYF
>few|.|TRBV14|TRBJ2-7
TGTGCCAGCAGCCAAGGGCTCTCCCCCTACGAGCAGTACTTC
CASSQGLSPYEQYF
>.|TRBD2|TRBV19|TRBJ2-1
TGTGCCAGTACCCCGACTAGCGGGAGTTGGTACAATGAGCAGTTCTTC
CASTPTSGSWYNEQFF
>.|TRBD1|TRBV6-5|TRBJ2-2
TGTGCCAGCAGTTACTACAGGGGCACCGGGGAGCTGTTTTTT
CASSYYRGTGELFF
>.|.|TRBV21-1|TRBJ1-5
TGTGCCAGCAGCCTAAACGAGGGAGGGGGCAATCAGCCCCAGCATTTT
CASSLNEGGGNQPQHF
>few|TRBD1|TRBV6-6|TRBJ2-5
TGTGCCAGCAGCACCTCAGGGGGCGGGGAGACCCAGTACTTC
CASSTSGGGETQYF
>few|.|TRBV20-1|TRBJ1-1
TGCAGTGCTAGGGTTCCAGGTTTGGACACTGAAGCTTTCTTT
CSARVPGLDTEAFF
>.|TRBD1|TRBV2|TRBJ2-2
TGTGCCAGCAGTGAAGCGGGGCAGGGGGCTTTCACCGGGGAGCTGTTTTTT
CASSEAGQGAFTGELFF
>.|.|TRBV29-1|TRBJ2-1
TGCAGCGTTGACTACAATGAGCAGTTCTTC
CSVDYNEQFF
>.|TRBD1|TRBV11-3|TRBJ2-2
TGTGCCAGCAGCTTAGATAACAGGGGCACCGGGGAGCTGTTTTTT
CASSLDNRGTGELFF
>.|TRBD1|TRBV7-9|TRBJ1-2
TGTGCCAGCAGCTTAAGGACAGGGGGAAAAGACTATGGCTACACCTTC
CASSLRTGGKDYGYTF
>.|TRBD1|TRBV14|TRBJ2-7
TGTGCCAGCAGCTCCGACAGGGTTGTGGACGAGCAGTACTTC
CASSSDRVVDEQYF
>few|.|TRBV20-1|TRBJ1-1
TGCAGTGCTAGAGATCCGGGGTGGATGAACACTGAAGCTTTCTTT
CSARDPGWMNTEAFF
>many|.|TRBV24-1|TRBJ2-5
TGTGCCACCAGTGAGGGCAGCACTAGTCAAGAGACCCAGTACTTC
CATSEGSTSQETQYF
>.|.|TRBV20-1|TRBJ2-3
TGCAGTGCTAGAGCCCCAGGGTCGAGGGATACGCAGTATTTT
CSARAPGSRDTQYF
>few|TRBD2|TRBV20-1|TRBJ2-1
TGCAGTGCTAGAGAGATCGGGAGGGGCAATGAGCAGTTCTTC
CSAREIGRGNEQFF
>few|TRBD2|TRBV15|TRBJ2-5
TGTGCCACCAGCAGAGATCGGTCTAGCGGGGAGACCCAGTACTTC
CATSRDRSSGETQYF
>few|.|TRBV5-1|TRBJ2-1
TGCGCCAGCAGCTTCGGACGAGGCCTAACCAATGAGCAGTTCTTC
CASSFGRGLTNEQFF
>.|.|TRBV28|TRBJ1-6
TGTGCCAGCAGTTCCGTCTCCCGGGACGGGAATTCACCCCTCCACTTT
CASSSVSRDGNSPLHF
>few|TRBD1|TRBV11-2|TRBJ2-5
TGTGCCAGCAGCTTAGACCCGGCAGATTACAGGGGGGCCCTTGAAGAGACCCAGTACTTC
CASSLDPADYRGALEETQYF
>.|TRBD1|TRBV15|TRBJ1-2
TGTGCCACCAGCGGTCCGGGACAGGAACCCTACACCTTC
CATSGPGQEPYTF
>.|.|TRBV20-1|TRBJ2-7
TGCAGTGCTCGTAGTGAGGTTGGGTACGAGCAGTACTTC
CSARSEVGYEQYF
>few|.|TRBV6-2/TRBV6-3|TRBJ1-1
TGTGCCAGCACCTGGGGTCCCCCTGAAGCTTTCTTT
CASTWGPPEAFF
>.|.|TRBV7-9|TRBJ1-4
TGTGCCAGCAGTTACCCCCCCAAGGGGGAGAAACTGTTTTTT
CASSYPPKGEKLFF
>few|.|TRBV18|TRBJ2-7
TGTGCCAGCTCACCAGAAGGGAACGGTTACGAGCAGTACTTC
CASSPEGNGYEQYF
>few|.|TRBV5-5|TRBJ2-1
TGTGCCAGCAGCTTGGACCTAGCGCCCTACAATGAGCAGTTCTTC
CASSLDLAPYNEQFF
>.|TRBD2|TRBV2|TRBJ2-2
TGTGCCAGCAGTGAAAGGGCGGGAGGCACCGGGGAGCTGTTTTTT
CASSERAGGTGELFF
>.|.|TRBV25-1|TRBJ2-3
TGTGCCAGAAGTTGGGATACGCAGTATTTT
CARSWDTQYF
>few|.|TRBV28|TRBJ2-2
TGTGCCAGCGGTACAAATCAGGGTTTTGCCGGGGAGCTGTTTTTT
CASGTNQGFAGELFF
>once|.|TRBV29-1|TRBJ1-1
TGCAGCGTTAAAGGACCGGGAAATGAAGCTTTCTTT
CSVKGPGNEAFF
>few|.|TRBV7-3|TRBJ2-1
TGTGCCAGCAGCTTGGACGCAACCTACAATGAGCAGTTCTTC
CASSLDATYNEQFF
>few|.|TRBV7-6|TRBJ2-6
TGTGCCAGCAGCTTAGAGAGCCCTGGGGCCAACGTCCTGACTTTC
CASSLESPGANVLTF
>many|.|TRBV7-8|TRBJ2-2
TGTGCCAGCAGCTATAGAGCTAAGGGATTCTCGAACACCGGGGAGCTGTTTTTT
CASSYRAKGFSNTGELFF
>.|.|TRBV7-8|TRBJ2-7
TGTGCCAGCAGCCTGGGGAGGGGGCGCTCCCGTTACGAGCAGTACTTC
CASSLGRGRSRYEQYF
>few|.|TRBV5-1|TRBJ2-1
TGCGCCAGCAGCTTATCGCCTGCGGACGTCAATGAGCAGTTCTTC
CASSLSPADVNEQFF
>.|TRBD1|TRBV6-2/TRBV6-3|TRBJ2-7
TGTGCCTCCGGGACAGGGAAAAGCGAGCAGTACTTC
CASGTGKSEQYF
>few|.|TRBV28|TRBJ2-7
TGTGCCAGCAGTACCTCCCCTAGTACAGCCTACGAGCAGTACTTC
CASSTSPSTAYEQYF
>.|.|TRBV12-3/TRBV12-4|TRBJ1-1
TGTGCCAGCAGTTTCATGTTTCCCGACACTGAAGCTTTCTTT
CASSFMFPDTEAFF
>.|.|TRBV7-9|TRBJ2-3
TGTGCCAGCATCGGACAGCCCACAGATACGCAGTATTTT
CASIGQPTDTQYF
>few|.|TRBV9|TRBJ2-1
TGTGCCAGCAGCCCCACGCAGCGGAATGGGTTCAATGAGCAGTTCTTC
CASSPTQRNGFNEQFF
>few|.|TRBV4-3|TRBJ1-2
TGCGCCAGCAGCCAAGGAGGTGATTTGGGGGGACATAACTATGGCTACACCTTC
CASSQGGDLGGHNYGYTF
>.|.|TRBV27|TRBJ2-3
TGTGCCAGCAGTTTATGGGTCTCAGATACGCAGTATTTT
CASSLWVSDTQYF
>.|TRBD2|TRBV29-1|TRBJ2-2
TGCAGCGTTGGTTCTAGCGGGGGTGGGGAGCTGTTTTTT
CSVGSSGGGELFF
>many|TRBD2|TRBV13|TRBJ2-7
TGTGCCAGCAGCCCCTACCGTAGCGGGGGGCCCCACGAGCAGTACTTC
CASSPYRSGGPHEQYF